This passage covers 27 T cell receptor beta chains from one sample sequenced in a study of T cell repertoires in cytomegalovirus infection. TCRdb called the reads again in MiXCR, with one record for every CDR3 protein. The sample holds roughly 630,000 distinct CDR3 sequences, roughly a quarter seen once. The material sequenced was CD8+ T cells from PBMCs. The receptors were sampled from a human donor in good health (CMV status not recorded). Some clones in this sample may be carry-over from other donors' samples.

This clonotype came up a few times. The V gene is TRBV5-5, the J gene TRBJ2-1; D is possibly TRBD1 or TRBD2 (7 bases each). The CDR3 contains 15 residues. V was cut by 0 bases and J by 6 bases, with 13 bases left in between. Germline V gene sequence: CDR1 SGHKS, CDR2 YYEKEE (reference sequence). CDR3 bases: TGTGCCAGCAGCTTGGCAGGGGGGGGCCCCAATGAGCAGTTCTTC. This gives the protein CASSLAGGGPNEQFF. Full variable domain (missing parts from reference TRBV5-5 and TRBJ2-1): DAGVTQSPTHLIKTRGQQVTLRCSPISGHKSVSWYQQVLGQGPQFIFQYYEKEERGRGNFPDRFSARQFPNYSSELNVNALLLGDSALYLCASSLAGGGPNEQFFGPGTRLTVL.

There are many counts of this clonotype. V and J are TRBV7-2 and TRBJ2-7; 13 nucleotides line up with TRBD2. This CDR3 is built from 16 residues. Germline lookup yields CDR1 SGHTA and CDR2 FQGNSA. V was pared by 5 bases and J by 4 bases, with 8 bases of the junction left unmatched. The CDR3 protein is CASSPWTSGGLYEQYF. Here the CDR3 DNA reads TGTGCCAGCAGCCCCTGGACTAGCGGGGGCCTATACGAGCAGTACTTC.

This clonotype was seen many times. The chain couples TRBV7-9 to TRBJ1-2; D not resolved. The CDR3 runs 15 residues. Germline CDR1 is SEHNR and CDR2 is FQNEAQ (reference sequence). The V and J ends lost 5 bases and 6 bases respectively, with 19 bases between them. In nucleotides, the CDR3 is TGTGCCAGCAGCGGGATAGGCGGCCCCATTAATGGCTACACCTTC. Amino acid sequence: CASSGIGGPINGYTF.

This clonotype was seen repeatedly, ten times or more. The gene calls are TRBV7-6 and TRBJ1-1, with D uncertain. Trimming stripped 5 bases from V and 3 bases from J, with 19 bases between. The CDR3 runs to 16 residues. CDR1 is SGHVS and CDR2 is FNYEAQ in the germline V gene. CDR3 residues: CASSPTRRGSDTEAFF. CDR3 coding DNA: TGTGCCAGCAGCCCGACTAGGAGAGGGAGCGACACTGAAGCTTTCTTT.

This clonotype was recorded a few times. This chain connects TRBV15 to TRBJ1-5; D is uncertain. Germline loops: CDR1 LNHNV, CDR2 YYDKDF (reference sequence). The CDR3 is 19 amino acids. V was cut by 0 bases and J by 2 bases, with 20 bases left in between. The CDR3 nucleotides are TGTGCCACCAGCAGAGATTTCCGACACCCAACTGGGGGCAATCAGCCCCAGCATTTT. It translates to CATSRDFRHPTGGNQPQHF.

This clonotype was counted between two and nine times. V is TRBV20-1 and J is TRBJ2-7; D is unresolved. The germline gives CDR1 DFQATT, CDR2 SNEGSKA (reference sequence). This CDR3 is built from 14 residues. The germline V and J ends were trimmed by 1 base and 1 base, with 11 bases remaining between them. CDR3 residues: CSARVASASYEQYF. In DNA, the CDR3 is TGCAGTGCTAGAGTTGCATCGGCTTCCTACGAGCAGTACTTC.

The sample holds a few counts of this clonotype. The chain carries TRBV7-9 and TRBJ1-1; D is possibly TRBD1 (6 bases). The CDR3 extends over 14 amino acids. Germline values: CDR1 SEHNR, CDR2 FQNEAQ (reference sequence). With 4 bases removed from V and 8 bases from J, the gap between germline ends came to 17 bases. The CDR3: CASSSSGGVGEAFF. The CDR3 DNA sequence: TGTGCCAGCAGCTCGTCGGGGGGCGTAGGGGAAGCTTTCTTT.

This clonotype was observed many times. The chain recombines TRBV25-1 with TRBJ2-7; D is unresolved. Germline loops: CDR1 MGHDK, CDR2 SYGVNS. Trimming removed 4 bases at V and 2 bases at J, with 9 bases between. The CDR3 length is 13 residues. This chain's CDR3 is CASSAASPYEQYV. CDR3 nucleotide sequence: TGTGCCAGCAGTGCAGCAAGCCCCTACGAGCAGTACGTC.

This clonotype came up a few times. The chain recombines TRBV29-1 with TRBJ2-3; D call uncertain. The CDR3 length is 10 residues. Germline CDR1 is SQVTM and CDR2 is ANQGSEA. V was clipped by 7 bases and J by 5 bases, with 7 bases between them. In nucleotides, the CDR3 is TGCAGCGCCGTAAAAGATACGCAGTATTTT. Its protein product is CSAVKDTQYF.

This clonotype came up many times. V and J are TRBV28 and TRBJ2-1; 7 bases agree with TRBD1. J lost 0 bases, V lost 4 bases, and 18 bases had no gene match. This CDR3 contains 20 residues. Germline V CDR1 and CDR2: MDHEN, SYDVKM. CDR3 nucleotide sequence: TGTGCCAGCAGTTCCCAGAGACAGGGTGTCTTCCCGAGCTCCTACAATGAGCAGTTCTTC. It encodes CASSSQRQGVFPSSYNEQFF. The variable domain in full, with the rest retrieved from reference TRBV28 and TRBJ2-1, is DVKVTQSSRYLVKRTGEKVFLECVQDMDHENMFWYRQDPGLGLRLIYFSYDVKMKEKGDIPEGYSVSREKKERFSLILESASTNQTSMYLCASSSQRQGVFPSSYNEQFFGPGTRLTVL.

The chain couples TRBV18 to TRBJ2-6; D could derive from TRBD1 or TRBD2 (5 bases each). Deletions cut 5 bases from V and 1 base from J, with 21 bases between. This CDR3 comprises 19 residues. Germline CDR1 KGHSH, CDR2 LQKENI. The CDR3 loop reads CASSSGTGTDDSGANVLTF. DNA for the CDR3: TGTGCCAGCTCATCCGGCACCGGGACCGACGATTCTGGGGCCAACGTCCTGACTTTC.

This CDR3 reads CASAGPWNSPLHF. CDR3 DNA: TGTGCCAGTGCGGGGCCGTGGAATTCACCCCTCCACTTT. The chain links TRBV28 to TRBJ1-6; D is possibly TRBD1 (5 bases). V lost 9 bases and J 7 bases, leaving 13 bases between the germline ends. The CDR3 is 13 amino acids. The germline V gene encodes CDR1 MDHEN and CDR2 SYDVKM.

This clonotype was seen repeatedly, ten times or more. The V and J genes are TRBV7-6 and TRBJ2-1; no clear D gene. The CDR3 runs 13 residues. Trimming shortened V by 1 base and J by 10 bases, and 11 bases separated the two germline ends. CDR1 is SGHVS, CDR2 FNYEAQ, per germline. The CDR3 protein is CASSLVSAPEQFF. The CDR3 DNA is TGTGCCAGCAGCTTAGTATCTGCCCCGGAGCAGTTCTTC.

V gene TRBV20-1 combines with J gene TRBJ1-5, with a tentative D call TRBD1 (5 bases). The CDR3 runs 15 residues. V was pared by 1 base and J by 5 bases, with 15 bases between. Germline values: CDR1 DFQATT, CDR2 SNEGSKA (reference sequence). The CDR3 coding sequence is TGCAGTGCTAGAGTGGGACTGGAGGGTTATCAGCCCCAGCATTTT. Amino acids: CSARVGLEGYQPQHF.

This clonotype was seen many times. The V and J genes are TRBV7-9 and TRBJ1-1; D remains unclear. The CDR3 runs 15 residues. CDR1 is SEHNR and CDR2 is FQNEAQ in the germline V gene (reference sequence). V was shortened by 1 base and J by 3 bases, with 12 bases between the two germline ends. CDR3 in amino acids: CASSLDGGRYTEAFF. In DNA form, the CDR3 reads TGTGCCAGCAGCTTAGATGGAGGGCGGTACACTGAAGCTTTCTTT.

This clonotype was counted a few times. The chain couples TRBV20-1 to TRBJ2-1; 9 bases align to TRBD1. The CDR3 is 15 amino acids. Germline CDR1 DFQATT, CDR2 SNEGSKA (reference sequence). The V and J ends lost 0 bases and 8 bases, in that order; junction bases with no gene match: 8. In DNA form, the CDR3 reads TGCAGTGCTAGAGATCCCGGACAGGGGATAGATGAGCAGTTCTTC. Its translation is CSARDPGQGIDEQFF.

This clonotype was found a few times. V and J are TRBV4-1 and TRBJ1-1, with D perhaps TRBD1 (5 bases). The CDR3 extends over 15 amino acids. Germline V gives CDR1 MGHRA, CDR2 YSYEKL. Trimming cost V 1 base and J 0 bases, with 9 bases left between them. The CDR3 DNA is TGCGCCAGCAGCCAAGGCCAGGGAATGAACACTGAAGCTTTCTTT. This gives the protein CASSQGQGMNTEAFF.

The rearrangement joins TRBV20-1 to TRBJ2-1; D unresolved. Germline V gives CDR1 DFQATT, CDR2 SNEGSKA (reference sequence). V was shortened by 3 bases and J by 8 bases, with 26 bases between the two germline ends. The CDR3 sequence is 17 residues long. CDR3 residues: CSASDPSEASFSYEQFF. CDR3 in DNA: TGCAGTGCTAGCGACCCCAGCGAGGCTAGTTTCAGTTATGAGCAGTTCTTC.

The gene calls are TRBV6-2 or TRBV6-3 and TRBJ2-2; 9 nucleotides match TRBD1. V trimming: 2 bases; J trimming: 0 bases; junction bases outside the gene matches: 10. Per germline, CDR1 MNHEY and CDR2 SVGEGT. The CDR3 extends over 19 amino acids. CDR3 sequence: CASSYPSGQGGSNTGELFF. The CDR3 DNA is TGTGCCAGCAGTTACCCATCGGGACAGGGTGGGTCGAACACCGGGGAGCTGTTTTTT.

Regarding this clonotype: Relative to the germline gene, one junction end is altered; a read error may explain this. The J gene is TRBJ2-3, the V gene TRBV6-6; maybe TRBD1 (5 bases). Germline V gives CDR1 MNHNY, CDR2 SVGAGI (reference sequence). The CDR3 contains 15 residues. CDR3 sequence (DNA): TGTACCAGCAGTTACGGGCAGGGTAAAATGGATACGCAGTATTTT. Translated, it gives CTSSYGQGKMDTQYF.

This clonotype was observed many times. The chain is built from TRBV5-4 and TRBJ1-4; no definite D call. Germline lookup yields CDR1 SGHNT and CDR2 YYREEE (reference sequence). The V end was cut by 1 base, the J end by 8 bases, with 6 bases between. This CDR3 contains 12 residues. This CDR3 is CASSLTGEKLFF. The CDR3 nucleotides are TGTGCCAGCAGCTTGACTGGAGAAAAACTGTTTTTT.

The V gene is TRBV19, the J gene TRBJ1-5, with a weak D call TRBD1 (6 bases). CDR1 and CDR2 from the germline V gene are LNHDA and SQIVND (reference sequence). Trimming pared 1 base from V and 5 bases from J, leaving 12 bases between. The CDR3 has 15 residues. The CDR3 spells CASSIGGGPHQPQHF. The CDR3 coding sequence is TGTGCCAGTAGTATAGGGGGGGGCCCGCATCAGCCCCAGCATTTT.

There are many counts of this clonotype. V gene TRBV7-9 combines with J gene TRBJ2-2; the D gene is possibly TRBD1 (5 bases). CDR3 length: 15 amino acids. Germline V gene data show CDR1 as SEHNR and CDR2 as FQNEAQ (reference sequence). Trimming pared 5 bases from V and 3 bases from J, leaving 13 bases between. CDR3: CASSLPDRHTGELFF. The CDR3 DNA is TGTGCCAGCAGCCTGCCCGACAGACACACCGGGGAGCTGTTTTTT.

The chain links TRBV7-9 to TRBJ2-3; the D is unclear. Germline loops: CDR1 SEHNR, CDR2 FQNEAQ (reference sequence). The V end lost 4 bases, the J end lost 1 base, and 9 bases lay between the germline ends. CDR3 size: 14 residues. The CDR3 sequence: CASSSSKGTDTQYF. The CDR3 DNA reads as TGTGCCAGCAGCTCCTCTAAGGGCACAGATACGCAGTATTTT. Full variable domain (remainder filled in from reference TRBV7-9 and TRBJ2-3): DTGVSQNPRHKITKRGQNVTFRCDPISEHNRLYWYRQTLGQGPEFLTYFQNEAQLEKSRLLSDRFSAERPKGSFSTLEIQRTEQGDSAMYLCASSSSKGTDTQYFGPGTRLTVL.

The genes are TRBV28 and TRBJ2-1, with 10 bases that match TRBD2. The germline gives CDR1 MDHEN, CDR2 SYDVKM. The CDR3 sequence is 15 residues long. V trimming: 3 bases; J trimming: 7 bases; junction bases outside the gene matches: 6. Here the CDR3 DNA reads TGTGCCAGCAGTTTTATCCCTAGCGGGGGAAATGAGCAGTTCTTC. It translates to CASSFIPSGGNEQFF.

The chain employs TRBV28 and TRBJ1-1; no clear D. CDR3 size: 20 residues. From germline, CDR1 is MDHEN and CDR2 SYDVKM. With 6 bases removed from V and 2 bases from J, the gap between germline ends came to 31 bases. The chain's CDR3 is CASSPSPLTTTLGDNTEAFF. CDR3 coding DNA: TGTGCCAGCAGCCCTTCTCCGTTGACAACCACGTTGGGTGACAACACTGAAGCTTTCTTT.

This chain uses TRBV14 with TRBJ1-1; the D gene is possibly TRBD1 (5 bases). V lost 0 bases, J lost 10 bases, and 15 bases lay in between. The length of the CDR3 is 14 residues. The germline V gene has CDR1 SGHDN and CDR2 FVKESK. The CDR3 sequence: CASSQDWGGARAFF. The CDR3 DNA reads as TGTGCCAGCAGCCAAGATTGGGGCGGCGCCCGAGCTTTCTTT. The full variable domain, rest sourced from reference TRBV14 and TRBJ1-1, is EAGVTQFPSHSVIEKGQTVTLRCDPISGHDNLYWYRRVMGKEIKFLLHFVKESKQDESGMPNNRFLAERTGGTYSTLKVQPAELEDSGVYFCASSQDWGGARAFFGQGTRLTVV.